Below are 25 T cell receptor beta chains sequenced from a single sample in a study of human T cells and chemical hapten exposure. Regarding time point: patch test 2, 6 weeks after DPC sensitization. Stated treatment: therapeutic diphenylcyclopropenone sensitization with weekly scalp DPC. A single record per CDR3 protein comes from TCRdb applying MiXCR to the RACE reads. The profile shows approximately 87,000 distinct CDR3 sequences, roughly 11% of them singletons. Sequences were derived from whole blood, sampled in connection with sensitization to the hapten diphenylcyclopropenone (DPC). Receptors originate from a woman between 40 and 50 years old with alopecia areata. Some clones in this sample may be carry-over from other donors' samples.

This clonotype appeared a few times. The chain combines TRBV5-4 with TRBJ2-3, with 8 nucleotides matching TRBD2. Per germline, CDR1 SGHNT and CDR2 YYREEE (reference sequence). V shed 1 base, J shed 4 bases, and the junction held 5 bases outside the gene matches. The CDR3 has 15 residues. CDR3 loop: CASSLRRGAADTQYF. The CDR3 nucleotides read TGTGCCAGCAGCTTGAGGCGGGGGGCGGCAGATACGCAGTATTTT. The whole variable domain, filled in from reference TRBV5-4 and TRBJ2-3, reads ETGVTQSPTHLIKTRGQQVTLRCSSQSGHNTVSWYQQALGQGPQFIFQYYREEENGRGNFPPRFSGLQFPNYSSELNVNALELDDSALYLCASSLRRGAADTQYFGPGTRLTVL.

This clonotype was found many times. The chain employs TRBV27 and TRBJ2-3; 8 bases are a match to TRBD1. Germline CDR1 reads MNHEY; CDR2 reads SMNVEV (reference sequence). V was clipped by 5 bases and J by 1 base; unmatched bases: 8. The CDR3 has 16 amino acids. CDR3 sequence: CASSLGQGRGTDTQYF. In nucleotides, the CDR3 is TGTGCCAGCAGTCTCGGACAGGGACGAGGCACAGATACGCAGTATTTT.

This clonotype was picked up one time. The CDR3 protein is CSARDWRERGNEQFF. CDR3 DNA: TGCAGTGCTAGAGATTGGCGGGAGCGAGGCAATGAGCAGTTCTTC. The rearrangement links TRBV20-1 to TRBJ2-1; 7 bases align to TRBD2. Looked up from germline, CDR1 is DFQATT and CDR2 is SNEGSKA (reference sequence). This CDR3 contains 15 residues. The trim removed 0 bases at V and 6 bases at J, leaving 8 bases unmatched.

This clonotype was counted only a few times. The chain combines TRBV30 with TRBJ1-1; D is unclear. The CDR3 extends over 12 amino acids. The V end lost 0 bases, the J end lost 6 bases, and 8 bases lay between the germline ends. Germline assignment: CDR1 GTSNPN and CDR2 SVGIG (reference sequence). The CDR3, as DNA: TGTGCCTGGAGTGTAAGTAGGGCTGAAGCTTTCTTT. Its protein product is CAWSVSRAEAFF.

The chain joins TRBV6-1 to TRBJ2-4, with TRBD2 as a possible D gene (6 bases). CDR3 size: 16 residues. Germline V gene sequence: CDR1 MNHNS, CDR2 SASEGT. V was cut by 3 bases and J by 4 bases, with 16 bases left in between. The CDR3 protein is CASSETGLLTKNIQYF. Written as DNA, the CDR3 is TGTGCCAGCAGTGAGACGGGACTCCTAACAAAAAACATTCAGTACTTC.

This clonotype has ten or more counts. V gene TRBV18 combines with J gene TRBJ1-1; weak D call: TRBD1 (5 bases). The CDR3 has 16 amino acids. CDR1 and CDR2 from the germline V gene are KGHSH and LQKENI. V was trimmed by 3 bases and J by 0 bases, leaving 14 bases between them. In DNA form, the CDR3 reads TGTGCCAGCTCACCTCGACAGACCTACATGAACACTGAAGCTTTCTTT. Translating gives CASSPRQTYMNTEAFF.

This clonotype was seen ten or more times. The genes are TRBV6-5 and TRBJ1-2, with a weak D call TRBD1 (5 bases). V lost 6 bases and J lost 4, with 12 bases in between. This CDR3 has 13 residues. Germline CDR1 is MNHEY and CDR2 is SVGAGI. The CDR3 spells CASRPDRAYGYTF. CDR3 in DNA: TGTGCCAGCAGACCCGACAGAGCCTATGGCTACACCTTC.

This clonotype has at least ten counts. This sequence joins TRBV6-5 and TRBJ2-7; 10 bases map to TRBD2. This CDR3 comprises 14 residues. CDR1 is MNHEY, CDR2 SVGAGI, per germline. After removal of 5 bases from V and 12 bases from J, the junction contained 13 bases not matched to a gene. The CDR3 bases are TGTGCCAGCAGTAACCTAGCGGGAGAGAATTCTGGGTACTTC. This codes for CASSNLAGENSGYF.

This clonotype was seen at least ten times. The chain is built from TRBV6-1 and TRBJ1-4; 7 bases fit TRBD1. V lost 2 bases and J lost 5; bases outside the gene matches: 5. This CDR3 comprises 15 residues. The germline CDR1 and CDR2 sequences are MNHNS and SASEGT. This chain's CDR3 is CASSELTGENEKLFF. The CDR3 coding sequence is TGTGCCAGCAGTGAACTTACAGGGGAAAATGAAAAACTGTTTTTT.

This clonotype appeared many times. J is TRBJ2-7 and V is TRBV9; TRBD1 matches at 8 bases. Germline CDR1 is SGDLS and CDR2 is YYNGEE. There are 12 residues in the CDR3. The V and J ends lost 5 bases and 3 bases, in that order; junction bases with no gene match: 1. Written as DNA, the CDR3 is TGTGCCAGCAGTGGACAGGGCTACGAGCAGTACTTC. Protein product: CASSGQGYEQYF.

This clonotype has a count of ten or more. The V call is TRBV6-2 or TRBV6-3, the J call TRBJ2-3; TRBD2 might be the D (5 bases). This CDR3 is 14 amino acids long. With 5 bases removed from V and 2 bases from J, the gap between germline ends came to 11 bases. Per germline, CDR1 MNHEY and CDR2 SVGEGT. The CDR3 is CASSPRRVTDTQYF. In DNA form, the CDR3 reads TGTGCCAGCAGTCCGAGGCGGGTCACAGATACGCAGTATTTT.

This clonotype was counted at least ten times. This sequence joins TRBV9 and TRBJ1-3; no firm D call. Germline CDR1 is SGDLS and CDR2 is YYNGEE. The V and J ends lost 3 bases and 0 bases respectively, with 10 bases between them. This CDR3 comprises 15 residues. In DNA form, the CDR3 reads TGTGCCAGCAGCGGATACGGTAGCTCTGGAAACACCATATATTTT. Its translation: CASSGYGSSGNTIYF.

The J gene is TRBJ2-1, the V gene TRBV29-1; 7 bases are shared with TRBD2. CDR3 length: 14 residues. Unmatched junction bases numbered 9, after V lost 6 bases and J lost 4 bases. In germline, CDR1 is SQVTM, CDR2 ANQGSEA. The CDR3 region is CSVLAGGTYNEQFF. The CDR3, as DNA: TGCAGCGTCTTAGCGGGCGGAACGTACAATGAGCAGTTCTTC.

Of note for this clonotype: Just one base apart from a much larger clone, this may be a read error. The CDR3 carries no conserved terminal phenylalanine or tryptophan, so it likely arises from a read error. The chain uses TRBV4-3 and TRBJ2-1; TRBD2 matches 15 bases. The germline CDR1 and CDR2 sequences are LGHNA and YSLEER. V gave up 1 base and J gave up 8 bases; unmatched junction bases: 3. The CDR3 consists of 16 residues. CDR3 DNA sequence: TGCGCCAGCAGCCAAGGGACTAGCGGGGGGGCCGATGAGCAGTTCCTC. Translated: CASSQGTSGGADEQFL.

This clonotype was counted a few times. The rearrangement uses TRBV7-2 and TRBJ2-3; D call uncertain. CDR1 and CDR2 from the germline V gene are SGHTA and FQGNSA. V gave up 0 bases and J gave up 6 bases, with 4 bases separating them. CDR3 length equals 12 residues. For the CDR3, the DNA is TGTGCCAGCAGCTTAGCATGGGATACGCAGTATTTT. Protein: CASSLAWDTQYF.

This clonotype was found many times. The chain employs TRBV10-2 and TRBJ2-2; D not resolved. Germline values: CDR1 WSHSY, CDR2 SAAADI. V was clipped by 6 bases and J by 0 bases, with 8 bases between them. CDR3 size: 14 residues. CDR3 amino acids: CASRVEANTGELFF. In DNA, the CDR3 is TGCGCCAGCAGGGTCGAAGCGAACACCGGGGAGCTGTTTTTT.

In its sample, this clonotype was seen many times. The rearrangement links TRBV6-6 to TRBJ2-7; D is unclear. The CDR3 length is 11 residues. CDR1 and CDR2 from the germline V gene are MNHNY and SVGAGI (reference sequence). V shed 10 bases and J shed 0 bases, with 7 bases lying between them. CDR3 bases: TGTGCCACCTCGAACTCCTACGAGCAGTACTTC. This translates into CATSNSYEQYF.

The chain employs TRBV6-5 and TRBJ2-2, with D unclear. V gave up 6 bases and J gave up 4 bases, with 12 bases separating them. This CDR3 is built from 14 residues. Germline lookup yields CDR1 MNHEY and CDR2 SVGAGI. As DNA, the CDR3 is TGTGCCAGCAGACCCGGTCGCGGCACCGGGGAGCTGTTTTTT. Translating gives CASRPGRGTGELFF.

The V and J genes are TRBV5-5 and TRBJ2-7; D ambiguous. The germline CDR1 and CDR2 sequences are SGHKS and YYEKEE (reference sequence). V lost 4 bases and J 6 bases, leaving 20 bases between the germline ends. The CDR3 totals 15 residues. The CDR3 here is CASSALGLVGAEQYF. CDR3 DNA sequence: TGTGCCAGCAGCGCTTTAGGGCTAGTGGGCGCCGAGCAGTACTTC. The entire variable domain, with the rest obtained from reference TRBV5-5 and TRBJ2-7, is as follows: DAGVTQSPTHLIKTRGQQVTLRCSPISGHKSVSWYQQVLGQGPQFIFQYYEKEERGRGNFPDRFSARQFPNYSSELNVNALLLGDSALYLCASSALGLVGAEQYFGPGTRLTVT.

In this sample, this clonotype turned up many times. The rearrangement joins TRBV24-1 to TRBJ1-1; D may be TRBD1 (5 bases). The CDR3 consists of 11 residues. The V gene's germline CDR1 is KGHDR and CDR2 SFDVKD. Trimming left V 4 bases short and J 9 bases short, with 8 bases between. The CDR3 protein is CATSEGDQAFF. CDR3 DNA sequence: TGTGCCACCAGTGAGGGGGATCAAGCTTTCTTT.

This clonotype showed up many times. V gene TRBV3-1 combines with J gene TRBJ1-1, with 7 positions matching TRBD1. CDR3 size: 18 residues. Losses at the gene ends were 0 bases for V and 0 bases for J; bases not matched to a gene: 10. CDR1 LGHDT and CDR2 YNNKEL come from the germline V gene (reference sequence). CDR3 nucleotides: TGTGCCAGCAGCCAAGATCCGACAGGGCCAGACATGAACACTGAAGCTTTCTTT. Amino acids: CASSQDPTGPDMNTEAFF.

There are a few counts of this clonotype. The genes are TRBV7-3 and TRBJ1-2; 8 nucleotides align to TRBD1. The CDR3 sequence is 12 residues long. V gave up 4 bases and J gave up 8 bases; unmatched junction bases: 3. Germline-derived CDR1 and CDR2 are SGHTA and FQGTGA. As DNA, the CDR3 is TGTGCCAGCAGCTCGGACAGGGTCGGCTACACCTTC. It is translated as CASSSDRVGYTF.

The rearrangement joins TRBV7-9 to TRBJ1-2; TRBD1 aligns across 9 bases. With 3 bases clipped from V and 1 base from J, the junction kept 6 bases outside the gene matches. This CDR3 contains 16 residues. Per the germline V gene, CDR1 is SEHNR and CDR2 is FQNEAQ (reference sequence). DNA for the CDR3: TGTGCCAGCAGCTTTTCCCTGGGACAGGGTAACTATGGCTACACCTTC. Translating it yields CASSFSLGQGNYGYTF.

This clonotype came up many times. The gene calls are TRBV10-3 and TRBJ1-2; D gene ambiguous. The CDR3 contains 13 residues. V lost 0 bases and J 4 bases, leaving 6 bases between the germline ends. Germline V lookup: CDR1 ENHRY, CDR2 SYGVKD. CDR3 sequence reads: CAISESMAYGYTF. The CDR3 DNA reads as TGTGCCATCAGTGAGTCGATGGCCTATGGCTACACCTTC.

The V call is TRBV29-1, the J call TRBJ2-5, with a weak D call TRBD1 (5 bases). The CDR3 has 12 residues. CDR1 is SQVTM and CDR2 is ANQGSEA in the germline V gene. Trimming stripped 6 bases from V and 5 bases from J, with 13 bases between. The DNA of the CDR3 is TGCAGCGTGCAGTGGGGCGACGAGACCCAGTACTTC. Amino acids: CSVQWGDETQYF.